The 17 T cell receptor beta chains below were found in one sample sequenced in a study of tumor-infiltrating lymphocytes in primary liver carcinoma. The researchers produced TCR beta cDNA from 450 to 600 ng total RNA with a constant-region primer. ARM-PCR, slightly modified, supplied the TCR beta libraries through three nested multiplex PCR rounds. Forward primers for TRBV1-TRBV30 and a C-beta reverse primer served the first two PCR rounds, at 10 cycles each. TCRdb reprocessed the multiplex PCR reads with MiXCR, giving one entry per CDR3 protein. This sample has hundreds of thousands of distinct CDR3 sequences; 60% to 80% occur once, and the top ten carry more than 8.5%. RNA isolated from unsorted whole blood supplied the blood RNA, with germline DNA also extracted. The sequenced sample was peripheral blood. These receptors all come from a man aged 35 to 55 with primary liver carcinoma and hepatitis B virus infection.

Worth noting for this clonotype: This may stem from a read error, because a much larger clone lies one nucleotide away. The chain combines TRBV29-1 with TRBJ1-1; tentative D call: TRBD1 (6 bases). The CDR3 runs to 13 residues. Germline V gene sequence: CDR1 SQVTM, CDR2 ANQGSEA. DNA for the CDR3: TGCAGCGTTGAGGGGGGGGGCGGCACTAAAGCTTTCTTT. Translated, it gives CSVEGGGGTKAFF.

Regarding this clonotype: Its ends do not fully match the called genes, so a read error is possible. J is TRBJ1-1 and V is TRBV7-8; D ambiguous. Germline V CDR1 and CDR2: SGHVS, FQNEAQ. The CDR3 extends over 15 amino acids. CDR3 region: CASSLGGALNTKAFF. In DNA, the CDR3 is TGTGCCAGCAGCTTAGGTGGAGCACTGAACACTAAAGCTTTCTTT.

This sequence joins TRBV11-3 and TRBJ1-5; no clear D gene. CDR3 size: 14 residues. Trimming stripped 3 bases from V and 1 base from J, with 7 bases between. Germline-derived CDR1 and CDR2 are SGHNT and YENEEA. Here the CDR3 reads CASSFHGSNQPQHF. CDR3 in DNA: TGTGCCAGCAGCTTTCATGGAAGCAATCAGCCCCAGCATTTT.

A remark on this clonotype: The junction departs from germline at one end; a sequencing error may be responsible. The chain links TRBV11-3 to TRBJ2-2, with a weak D call TRBD1 (7 bases). CDR3 length: 14 amino acids. Germline CDR1 is SGHNT and CDR2 is YENEEA. The DNA for the CDR3 is TGTGCCAGTAGCTCTTACAGGGGAGGCGGGGAGCTGCTTTTT. This encodes CASSSYRGGGELLF.

The rearrangement joins TRBV5-1 to TRBJ2-7, with 8 bases that match TRBD2. Germline V gives CDR1 SGHRS, CDR2 YFSETQ. The CDR3 runs to 17 residues. J lost 6 bases, V lost 4 bases, and 18 bases had no gene match. CDR3 residues: CASSTRPGAGAFGEQYF. In nucleotides, the CDR3 is TGCGCCAGCAGCACGAGGCCGGGAGCGGGAGCTTTTGGCGAGCAGTACTTC.

Comment on this clonotype: One base away lies a much larger clone, so this may be a sequencing read error. This chain joins TRBV29-1 and TRBJ2-1; 7 bases fit TRBD2. CDR1 and CDR2 (germline): SQVTM, ANQGSEA. The CDR3 runs to 15 residues. The DNA for the CDR3 is TGCAGCGTTGTGGGGGGGGATATTTCTATCAATGAGCGGTTCTTC. Protein sequence: CSVVGGDISINERFF.

For this clonotype: This likely comes from a read error, as the CDR3 has no conserved phenylalanine or tryptophan at its end. CDR3 region: CASSLGSNQPQHL. CDR3 nucleotides: TGCGCCAGCAGCTTGGGCAGTAATCAGCCCCAGCATCTT. The V and J genes are TRBV5-1 and TRBJ1-5; D is uncertain. The CDR3 totals 13 residues. The ends were cut back, 0 bases at V and 4 bases at J, with 5 bases in the middle. Germline-derived CDR1 and CDR2 are SGHRS and YFSETQ.

To note about this clonotype: At one end the junction does not follow the germline gene, possibly because of a read error. The gene calls are TRBV11-3 and TRBJ2-1; D assignment may be TRBD1 or TRBD2 (5 bases each). The CDR3 covers 15 residues. In germline, CDR1 is SGHNT, CDR2 YENEEA. The CDR3 DNA follows: TGTACCAGCAGCTTGGGGACCAGCAGGCTTAGTGAGCAGTTCTTC. Its translation: CTSSLGTSRLSEQFF.

This clonotype was observed many times. V gene TRBV12-3 or TRBV12-4 combines with J gene TRBJ1-5; no firm D call. With 1 base removed from V and 4 bases from J, the gap between germline ends came to 11 bases. This CDR3 contains 15 residues. The CDR3 coding sequence is TGTGCCAGCAGTTTAGATCACCAGACAAATCAGCCCCAGCATTTT. It encodes CASSLDHQTNQPQHF.

This clonotype showed up just a few times. The junction shows a germline mismatch at one end, possibly a read error. CDR3 sequence reads: CTSLTRREGFYEQYF. CDR3 in DNA: TGTACCAGTTTGACTCGGCGCGAAGGGTTCTACGAGCAGTACTTC. The V gene is TRBV6-8, the J gene TRBJ2-7; D remains unclear. The CDR3 runs to 15 residues. Per the germline V gene, CDR1 is MNHGY and CDR2 is SAAAGT.

This clonotype was recorded a few times. The chain recombines TRBV5-5 with TRBJ2-7, with TRBD1 matching 7 bases. The CDR3 length is 15 residues. Germline assignment: CDR1 SGHKS and CDR2 YYEKEE (reference sequence). Losses at the gene ends were 2 bases for V and 0 bases for J; bases not matched to a gene: 5. DNA for the CDR3: TGTGCCAGCAGCTTCCGGGACAGATTCTCCTACGAGCAGTACTTC. Its translation: CASSFRDRFSYEQYF.

This clonotype was counted between two and nine times. V gene TRBV6-1 combines with J gene TRBJ1-3; no firm D call. CDR1 and CDR2 (germline): MNHNS, SASEGT. The germline V and J ends were trimmed by 5 bases and 0 bases, with 11 bases remaining between them. The CDR3 is made up of 15 amino acids. CDR3 amino acids: CASSQTLDSGNTIYF. The CDR3 nucleotides read TGTGCCAGCAGTCAAACATTGGACTCTGGAAACACCATATATTTT.

This clonotype was detected a few times. V is TRBV2 and J is TRBJ1-1; D gene unclear. V lost 6 bases and J 8 bases, leaving 13 bases between the germline ends. The CDR3 has 12 amino acids. Germline loops: CDR1 SNHLY, CDR2 FYNNEI. CDR3 sequence: CASRTKGSEAFF. The DNA for the CDR3 is TGTGCCAGCAGAACAAAGGGATCCGAAGCTTTCTTT. The full variable domain, its missing parts supplied by reference TRBV2 and TRBJ1-1, is EPEVTQTPSHQVTQMGQEVILRCVPISNHLYFYWYRQILGQKVEFLVSFYNNEISEKSEIFDDQFSVERPDGSNFTLKIRSTKLEDSAMYFCASRTKGSEAFFGQGTRLTVV.

The chain is built from TRBV7-9 and TRBJ2-5; 9 bases agree with TRBD1. Looked up from germline, CDR1 is SEHNR and CDR2 is FQNEAQ (reference sequence). The CDR3 extends over 15 amino acids. Trimming removed 5 bases from V and 2 bases from J; junction bases left unmatched: 6. CDR3 amino acids: CASSPGTGMQETQYF. The CDR3 DNA sequence: TGTGCCAGCAGCCCTGGGACAGGGATGCAAGAGACCCAGTACTTC.

A note on this clonotype: The junction departs from the called germline gene at one end, perhaps through a read error. The V and J genes are TRBV11-3 and TRBJ2-3; D is uncertain. There are 17 residues in the CDR3. The V gene's germline CDR1 is SGHNT and CDR2 YENEEA. The chain's CDR3 is CTSSLHLLADISDTQYF. DNA of the CDR3: TGTACCAGCAGCCTACACCTTCTGGCGGATATTTCAGATACGCAGTATTTT.

At least ten counts were recorded for this clonotype. The chain joins TRBV12-3 or TRBV12-4 to TRBJ2-7; no clear D gene. The CDR3 contains 11 residues. The ends were cut back, 6 bases at V and 3 bases at J, with 6 bases in the middle. The CDR3 coding sequence is TGTGCCAGCAGCGGTTTCTACGAGCAGTACTTC. This sequence encodes CASSGFYEQYF.

This clonotype turned up a few times. The J gene is TRBJ2-1, the V gene TRBV5-4; perhaps TRBD2 as D (5 bases). Germline V gives CDR1 SGHNT, CDR2 YYREEE (reference sequence). The CDR3 has 15 residues. The V end was cut by 0 bases, the J end by 6 bases, with 13 bases between. DNA for the CDR3: TGTGCCAGCAGCTTGGTGCTAGCTGGGAGCAATGAGCAGTTCTTC. Protein product: CASSLVLAGSNEQFF.